These 10 T cell receptor beta chains originate from one sample sequenced in a study of response to subunit inactivated influenza vaccine. TCRdb reprocessed the RT-PCR reads with MiXCR, giving one entry per CDR3 protein. This table holds about 800,000 distinct CDR3 sequences, roughly 20% found once. The sample was PBMCs from blood, taken approximately 5 days after vaccination. The receptors come from a man in his forties or fifties who received an inactivated influenza vaccine.

A word on this clonotype: A much more abundant neighbour one base away suggests this may be a read error. The chain has TRBV20-1 and TRBJ2-7; 9 positions agree with TRBD1. CDR1 DFQATT and CDR2 SNEGSKA come from the germline V gene (reference sequence). Trimming removed 6 bases from V and 8 bases from J; junction bases left unmatched: 8. CDR3 length: 12 residues. CDR3 sequence: CSARTGVGKQYF. The CDR3, as DNA: TGCAGTGCACGGACAGGGGTGGGCAAGCAGTACTTC.

There are a few counts of this clonotype. The CDR3 nucleotides read TGTGCCATCAGTGCGCGGGGGAGCGGTCAAGAGACCCAGTACTTC. As protein: CAISARGSGQETQYF. The rearrangement links TRBV10-3 to TRBJ2-5; 7 nucleotides match TRBD2. The CDR3 loop spans 15 amino acids. The germline gives CDR1 ENHRY, CDR2 SYGVKD. V was pared by 4 bases and J by 2 bases, with 7 bases of the junction left unmatched.

The J gene is TRBJ1-1, the V gene TRBV11-2, with TRBD1 matching over 7 bases. The CDR3 consists of 14 residues. Per the germline V gene, CDR1 is SGHAT and CDR2 is FQNNGV. Unmatched junction bases numbered 8, after V lost 5 bases and J lost 5 bases. The CDR3 loop reads CASSLTLTGTEAFF. The CDR3 coding sequence is TGTGCCAGCAGCCTCACCCTGACAGGGACTGAAGCTTTCTTT.

The J gene is TRBJ2-7, the V gene TRBV20-1; the match to TRBD1 covers 7 bases. V was clipped by 0 bases and J by 7 bases; unmatched bases: 3. Germline lookup yields CDR1 DFQATT and CDR2 SNEGSKA (reference sequence). The CDR3 is 12 amino acids. CDR3 sequence (DNA): TGCAGTGCTAGAGACAGGGGGAAAGAGCAGTACTTC. It specifies CSARDRGKEQYF.

The chain is built from TRBV11-2 and TRBJ2-1; 9 nucleotides agree with TRBD1. The ends lost 4 bases at V and 4 bases at J; junction bases unmatched: 5. CDR3 length equals 15 residues. The germline V gene encodes CDR1 SGHAT and CDR2 FQNNGV. The CDR3 DNA sequence: TGTGCCAGCAGCTCCGACAGGGGGGAATACAATGAGCAGTTCTTC. Translation: CASSSDRGEYNEQFF.

The V and J genes are TRBV7-9 and TRBJ2-2, with 7 bases that match TRBD2. This CDR3 has 13 residues. Germline CDR1 is SEHNR and CDR2 is FQNEAQ (reference sequence). V dropped 5 bases and J dropped 7; count of bases not matched to a gene: 4. The CDR3 protein is CASSLTSVGELFF. The CDR3 DNA reads TGTGCCAGCAGCCTTACTAGCGTCGGGGAGCTGTTTTTT.

The chain joins TRBV4-3 to TRBJ2-5, with D uncertain. The CDR3 covers 11 residues. V was clipped by 1 base and J by 14 bases, with 11 bases between them. Germline CDR1 is LGHNA and CDR2 is YSLEER. Here the CDR3 DNA reads TGCGCCAGCAGCCAAGGAGGACCCGTCTACTTC. This encodes CASSQGGPVYF.

The table lists this clonotype with a count of one. V and J are TRBV7-7 and TRBJ2-3; tentatively, D is TRBD1 or TRBD2 (5 bases each). V was clipped by 9 bases and J by 3 bases, with 13 bases between them. Germline loops: CDR1 SSHAT, CDR2 FNYEAQ (reference sequence). CDR3 length: 13 residues. The CDR3 loop is CASSRGWTDTQYF. CDR3 coding DNA: TGTGCCAGTTCGAGGGGCTGGACAGATACGCAGTATTTT.

The CDR3 DNA reads TGCAGTGCTAGAGATCAGGGAACAGGGGAATACGAGCAGTACTTC. It is translated as CSARDQGTGEYEQYF. The rearrangement joins TRBV20-1 to TRBJ2-7; 7 bases are a match to TRBD1. Germline CDR1 is DFQATT and CDR2 is SNEGSKA (reference sequence). The V gene end was trimmed by 0 bases and the J gene end by 4 bases; junction bases not matched to a gene: 9. CDR3 length: 15 amino acids.

This clonotype was seen a handful of times. J is TRBJ2-5 and V is TRBV29-1, with no clear D. Germline V CDR1 and CDR2: SQVTM, ANQGSEA. The V and J ends lost 6 bases and 2 bases respectively, with 22 bases between them. The length of the CDR3 is 16 residues. The CDR3 DNA sequence: TGCAGCGTCCTCGTAGGCAGAAGTCGTTATCAAGAGACCCAGTACTTC. Its protein product is CSVLVGRSRYQETQYF.